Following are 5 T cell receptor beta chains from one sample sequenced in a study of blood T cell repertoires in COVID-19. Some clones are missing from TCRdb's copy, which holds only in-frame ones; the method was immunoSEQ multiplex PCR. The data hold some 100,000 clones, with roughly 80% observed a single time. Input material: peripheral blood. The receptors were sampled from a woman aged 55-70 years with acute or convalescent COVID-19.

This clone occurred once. The CDR3 reads CASSSKTGGYTF. CDR3 coding DNA: TGTGCCAGCAGTTCAAAAACAGGGGGCTACACCTTC. This rearrangement joins TRBV6-5 to TRBJ1-2, with a weak D call TRBD1 (6 bases). There are 12 residues in the CDR3. Germline V gene sequence: CDR1 MNHEY, CDR2 SVGAGI. Between the trimmed V and J ends, which lost 4 bases and 8 bases, there was a span of 11 bases.

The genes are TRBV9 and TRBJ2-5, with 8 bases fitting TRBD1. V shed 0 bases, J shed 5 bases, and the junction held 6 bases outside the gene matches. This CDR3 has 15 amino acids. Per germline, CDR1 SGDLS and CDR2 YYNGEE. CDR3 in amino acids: CASSVAAGGGETQYF. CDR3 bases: TGTGCCAGCAGCGTAGCGGCAGGGGGCGGGGAGACCCAGTACTTC.

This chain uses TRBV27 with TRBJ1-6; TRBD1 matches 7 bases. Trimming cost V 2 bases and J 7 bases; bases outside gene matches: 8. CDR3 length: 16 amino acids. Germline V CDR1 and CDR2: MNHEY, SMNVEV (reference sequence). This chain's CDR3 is CASSLRARGRNSPLHF. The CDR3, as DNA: TGTGCCAGCAGTTTAAGGGCGAGGGGGCGGAATTCACCCCTCCACTTT.

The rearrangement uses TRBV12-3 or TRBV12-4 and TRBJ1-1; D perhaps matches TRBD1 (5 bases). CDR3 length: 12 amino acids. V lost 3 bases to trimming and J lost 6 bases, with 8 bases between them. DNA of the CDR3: TGTGCCAGCAGTTTGGAGGGGCCTGAAGCTTTCTTT. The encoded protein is CASSLEGPEAFF.

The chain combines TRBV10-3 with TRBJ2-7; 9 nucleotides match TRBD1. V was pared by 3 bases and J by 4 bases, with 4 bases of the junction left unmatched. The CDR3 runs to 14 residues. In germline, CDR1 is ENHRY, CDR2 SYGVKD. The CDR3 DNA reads TGTGCCATCAGTGACCCGACAGGGGGGTACGAGCAGTACTTC. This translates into CAISDPTGGYEQYF.